The next 10 T cell receptor beta chains were all read from a single sample in a study of OX40 agonist ivuxolimab in advanced cancers. The method was immunoSEQ multiplex PCR; TCRdb's version includes in-frame clones alone and lacks a portion of them. The sample has about 15,000 clones; about 60% are singletons. Source: CD4+ or CD8+ T cells sorted from blood, taken in a trial of the OX40 agonist ivuxolimab. These receptors originate from an adult with an advanced solid tumor such as melanoma, head and neck, liver or kidney cancer.

This sequence joins TRBV30 and TRBJ2-1; TRBD2 aligns across 11 bases. Losses at the gene ends were 1 base for V and 16 bases for J; bases not matched to a gene: 9. The CDR3 is 13 residues long. Per the germline V gene, CDR1 is GTSNPN and CDR2 is SVGIG (reference sequence). Here the CDR3 reads CAWSGTLAGDLFF. Written as DNA, the CDR3 is TGTGCCTGGAGTGGGACACTAGCGGGGGATTTATTCTTC.

The J gene is TRBJ1-1, the V gene TRBV7-6; D is undetermined. This CDR3 region has 12 residues. V lost 5 bases and J lost 4, with 8 bases in between. CDR1 is SGHVS and CDR2 is FNYEAQ in the germline V gene. CDR3 nucleotide sequence: TGTGCCAGCAGCCCTTTTGGCACTGAAGCTTTCTTT. Its protein product is CASSPFGTEAFF.

This clone showed up just a few times. The rearrangement uses TRBV2 and TRBJ1-2; D is ambiguous. Trimming took 6 bases from V and 5 from J, leaving 10 bases between them. Germline assignment: CDR1 SNHLY and CDR2 FYNNEI. The CDR3 has 12 amino acids. The CDR3 protein is CASRETAYGYTF. The DNA for the CDR3 is TGTGCCAGCAGAGAGACTGCTTATGGCTACACCTTC.

V gene TRBV5-1 combines with J gene TRBJ2-2, with D perhaps TRBD1 (6 bases). This CDR3 is 13 amino acids long. V lost 4 bases and J 7 bases, leaving 11 bases between the germline ends. From germline, CDR1 is SGHRS and CDR2 YFSETQ. The chain's CDR3 is CASSITGIGELFF. The CDR3 coding sequence is TGCGCCAGCAGCATCACAGGGATCGGGGAGCTGTTTTTT.

This clone was observed a few times. The CDR3 nucleotides read TGTGCCAGCAGTTCCCCTCGCAGGGGAGAATCAGATACGCAGTATTTT. Translated: CASSSPRRGESDTQYF. This chain links TRBV6-6 with TRBJ2-3, with D tentatively TRBD1 (6 bases). This CDR3 has 16 residues. Germline-derived CDR1 and CDR2 are MNHNY and SVGAGI (reference sequence). Trimming shortened V by 4 bases and J by 4 bases, and 18 bases separated the two germline ends.

This clone was detected a few times. The chain uses TRBV9 and TRBJ2-1; D is possibly TRBD1 or TRBD2 (5 bases each). The CDR3 is made up of 15 amino acids. CDR1 and CDR2 (germline): SGDLS, YYNGEE. Trimming took 2 bases from V and 0 from J, leaving 9 bases between them. CDR3 amino acids: CASSVYGGSYNEQFF. The CDR3 DNA is TGTGCCAGCAGCGTTTATGGGGGCTCCTACAATGAGCAGTTCTTC.

J is TRBJ1-2 and V is TRBV5-4; D is perhaps TRBD1 (5 bases). The germline V and J ends were trimmed by 3 bases and 4 bases, with 22 bases remaining between them. The length of the CDR3 is 17 residues. Per germline, CDR1 SGHNT and CDR2 YYREEE (reference sequence). DNA of the CDR3: TGTGCCAGCAGCTCTCCTCGGGGCGCGGCGGTTGTCTATGGCTACACCTTC. Translating it yields CASSSPRGAAVVYGYTF.

This clone is medium-sized (0.01 to 0.1%) by share. V and J are TRBV2 and TRBJ2-7; tentatively, D is TRBD1 (5 bases). This CDR3 is built from 15 residues. V dropped 4 bases and J dropped 0 bases, with 13 bases sitting between them. CDR1 is SNHLY, CDR2 FYNNEI, per germline. The CDR3 sequence is CASSAGFSFSYEQYF. CDR3 nucleotide sequence: TGTGCCAGCAGTGCAGGGTTTTCCTTCTCCTACGAGCAGTACTTC.

The V and J genes are TRBV4-3 and TRBJ1-6; D might be TRBD1 (6 bases). Germline CDR1 LGHNA, CDR2 YSLEER. The CDR3 has 16 residues. Trimming took 1 base from V and 3 from J, leaving 10 bases between them. As DNA, the CDR3 is TGCGCCAGCAGCCAAGGCTACAGGGTCTATAATTCACCCCTCCACTTT. This encodes CASSQGYRVYNSPLHF.

The genes are TRBV7-6 and TRBJ1-2; D is ambiguous. Germline assignment: CDR1 SGHVS and CDR2 FNYEAQ. V was clipped by 4 bases and J by 5 bases, with 14 bases between them. The CDR3 runs 14 residues. The CDR3 spells CASSSLDELYGYTF. The CDR3 nucleotides read TGTGCCAGCAGCTCCCTCGACGAGCTATATGGCTACACCTTC.